This TCR beta chain came from a study of cytomegalovirus exposure and HLA in healthy donors. The wider study: Findings of an earlier analysis included some 120 million unique TCR beta sequences from 200 million or so T cells.

Findings of the study overall: Sequencing probably produced one cluster of sequence variants that were highly shared. When the data were analyzed later, several of the most significant clusters appeared to be linked to common viral pathogens.

The PCR made use of 60 Vbeta and 13 Jbeta primers. Using immunoSEQ multiplex PCR, the repertoire was profiled, and TCRdb retains in-frame clones only, with some absent. The table lists approximately 190,000 clones, roughly 84% of them singletons. This clone was detected only a few times. What it binds is unknown. The clonotype originates from a boy between 10 and 17 years old in good health and CMV-seronegative. What was sequenced was PBMCs.

The DNA for the CDR3 is TGCGCCAGCAGCTTGGCTAGCGGGGGTCAAGAGACCCAGTACTTC. The encoded protein is CASSLASGGQETQYF. The chain is built from TRBV5-1 and TRBJ2-5, with 10 bases that match TRBD2. V gave up 0 bases and J gave up 2 bases; unmatched junction bases: 1. Per germline, CDR1 SGHRS and CDR2 YFSETQ. The CDR3 extends over 15 amino acids.